A selection of T cell receptor beta chains follows, all from one sample in a study of CD8+ T cells in alopecia areata. Profiling relied on immunoSEQ multiplex PCR, and the TCRdb table lists in-frame clones only, not all of them. The repertoire holds 140,000 to 150,000 clones, with 40% to 65% as singletons. The sample in question was CD4+ T cells sorted from blood, obtained at week 0. Receptors were obtained from a human donor with alopecia areata. CDR3s include the opening cysteine and the closing phenylalanine or tryptophan. Fields, in order: clone size, J gene, D gene, V gene, CDR3 DNA, CDR3 protein. The D gene is left open where the match is weak. For some rows the clone size is stated as once, few or many, or as a class when expanded; others skip it.

>.|TRBJ2-4|.|TRBV4-3
TGCGCCAGCAGCCAAGATGAGGGGGGAAACATTCAGTACTTC
CASSQDEGGNIQYF
>.|TRBJ1-3|TRBD1|TRBV6-1
TGTGCCAGCAACATAGACAGGGTCGCCGGAAACACCATATATTTT
CASNIDRVAGNTIYF
>.|TRBJ2-5|.|TRBV4-2
TGTGCCAGCAGTCCCAGCGGCAGCGGCAAGGAGACCCAGTACTTC
CASSPSGSGKETQYF
>.|TRBJ1-5|.|TRBV9
TGTGCCAGCAGCCCCCATTGGGGTGGTGCTCAGCCCCAGCATTTT
CASSPHWGGAQPQHF
>.|TRBJ1-5|TRBD1|TRBV29-1
TGCAGCGTTAGGACAGGGGGCGCGGGCAATCAGCCCCAGCATTTT
CSVRTGGAGNQPQHF
>.|TRBJ2-7|TRBD2|TRBV11-2
TGTGCCAGCAGCCGGGAGCGGGGAAGGACCTACGAGCAGTACTTC
CASSRERGRTYEQYF
>few|TRBJ1-4|TRBD1|TRBV5-1
TGCGCCAGCAGCTTGAATACAGGGGAGGGGGAAAAACTGTTTTTT
CASSLNTGEGEKLFF
>.|TRBJ1-2|.|TRBV29-1
TGCAGCGGCCGCGGGGCTAATGGCTACACCTTC
CSGRGANGYTF
>.|TRBJ2-2|TRBD1|TRBV29-1
TGCAGCGCTGACAGGGCGAACACCGGGGAGCTGTTTTTT
CSADRANTGELFF
>.|TRBJ1-5|TRBD1|TRBV7-2
TGTGCCAGCAGCTTAGCCGTGACCTACGGGACAGGCAGCAATCAGCCCCAGCATTTT
CASSLAVTYGTGSNQPQHF
>.|TRBJ1-5|TRBD1|TRBV7-2
TGTGCCAGCAGCGCTGACAGGGCTAGCAATCAGCCCCAGCATTTT
CASSADRASNQPQHF
>.|TRBJ2-7|TRBD2|TRBV2
TGTGCCGGAGGGGACTATTCCTACGAGCAGTACTTC
CAGGDYSYEQYF
>.|TRBJ1-1|.|TRBV18
TGTGCCAGCTCACCAATCAGGGAGACTGAAGCTTTCTTT
CASSPIRETEAFF
>few|TRBJ1-1|TRBD1|TRBV29-1
TGCAGCGTTCCACTCCCGGGGGGGACAGGGGGCCTGAACACTGAAGCTTTCTTT
CSVPLPGGTGGLNTEAFF
>.|TRBJ2-3|TRBD1|TRBV29-1
TGCAGCGTAGCGACAGGGGCCACAGATACGCAGTATTTT
CSVATGATDTQYF
>few|TRBJ2-7|TRBD1|TRBV29-1
TGCAGCGTTGAAGATGGGACAGGATCCTACGAGCAGTACTTC
CSVEDGTGSYEQYF